A single sample is the source of the 13 T cell receptor beta chains below, sequenced in a study of cytomegalovirus exposure and HLA in healthy donors. 13 Jbeta primers and 60 Vbeta primers were used for the PCR. TCRdb's table, derived via immunoSEQ multiplex PCR, lists solely in-frame clones and lacks some. The table shows about 120,000 clones, with over 60% occurring only once. Sequencing input: PBMCs. The receptors stem from a man in his late teens or twenties in good health and CMV-seropositive.

V and J are TRBV29-1 and TRBJ2-7, with TRBD1 matching over 10 bases. CDR1 is SQVTM, CDR2 ANQGSEA, per germline. Germline trimming cut 3 bases from V and 4 bases from J; bases unmatched to any gene: 3. CDR3 length: 13 amino acids. CDR3 DNA sequence: TGCAGCGTTGAGCGACAGGGGGCGTACGAGCAGTACTTC. Its translation: CSVERQGAYEQYF.

The chain links TRBV15 to TRBJ1-5; D not certain. The ends were cut back, 5 bases at V and 1 base at J, with 6 bases in the middle. Germline loops: CDR1 LNHNV, CDR2 YYDKDF (reference sequence). This CDR3 has 13 residues. This CDR3 reads CATSLASNQPQHF. In nucleotides, the CDR3 is TGTGCCACCAGCCTCGCGAGCAATCAGCCCCAGCATTTT.

The J gene is TRBJ2-3, the V gene TRBV4-1, with D hard to call. The V gene's germline CDR1 is MGHRA and CDR2 YSYEKL. V lost 0 bases and J lost 0, with 10 bases in between. This CDR3 has 16 residues. The CDR3 loop is CASSQEGSYSTDTQYF. The CDR3 region has the DNA TGCGCCAGCAGCCAAGAGGGCAGCTACAGCACAGATACGCAGTATTTT.

V gene TRBV11-1 combines with J gene TRBJ2-7; 8 bases are a match to TRBD1. The CDR3 runs 14 residues. CDR1 and CDR2 from the germline V gene are SGHAT and FQDESV (reference sequence). V shed 3 bases and J 5 bases; nucleotides not matched to a gene: 6. The CDR3 DNA reads as TGTGCCAGCAGCTTCTCACAGGGGGTGAACGAGCAGTACTTC. Amino acid sequence: CASSFSQGVNEQYF.

The chain couples TRBV12-2 to TRBJ1-5; the listed D gene, TRBD1, was not tested against the DNA. TRBV12-2 is labeled a pseudogene. The CDR3 covers 16 residues. The CDR3 DNA sequence: TGTGCAAGTCGCTTAGGAGGGTACAGGGTCGATCAGCCCCAGCATTTT. It codes for CASRLGGYRVDQPQHF.

This sequence joins TRBV5-4 and TRBJ1-1; D not certain. Germline CDR1 reads SGHNT; CDR2 reads YYREEE (reference sequence). The CDR3 is made up of 12 amino acids. The V end was cut by 5 bases, the J end by 7 bases, with 12 bases between. This CDR3 is CASSSRRSEAFF. The CDR3 DNA reads as TGTGCCAGCAGTTCTCGACGGAGTGAAGCTTTCTTT.

The chain joins TRBV7-3 to TRBJ2-1; 9 nucleotides match TRBD2. The CDR3 loop spans 18 amino acids. Looked up from germline, CDR1 is SGHTA and CDR2 is FQGTGA. Trimming took 2 bases from V and 4 from J; bases not matched to a gene: 12. For the CDR3, the DNA is TGTGCCAGCAGCTTACCAGCGGGAGGAACCAGTCCTTACAATGAGCAGTTCTTC. This encodes CASSLPAGGTSPYNEQFF.

V gene TRBV28 combines with J gene TRBJ1-2; no reliable D call. V gave up 5 bases and J gave up 5 bases, with 18 bases separating them. In germline, CDR1 is MDHEN, CDR2 SYDVKM. This CDR3 has 15 residues. CDR3 region: CASSAPNLGLYGYTF. As DNA, the CDR3 is TGTGCCAGCAGTGCGCCCAACCTAGGCCTTTATGGCTACACCTTC.

CDR3 nucleotides: TGTGCCAGCAGCTTTACTAGCGGGAGGGCCGGGGAGACCCAGTACTTC. This sequence encodes CASSFTSGRAGETQYF. The chain links TRBV7-6 to TRBJ2-5; 13 bases are a match to TRBD2. The CDR3 extends over 16 amino acids. CDR1 SGHVS and CDR2 FNYEAQ come from the germline V gene. V gave up 3 bases and J gave up 5 bases; unmatched junction bases: 6.

The CDR3 protein is CASSQAAVVLYEQYF. CDR3 in DNA: TGTGCCAGCAGCCAAGCGGCGGTAGTGCTCTACGAGCAGTACTTC. V gene TRBV14 combines with J gene TRBJ2-7; no reliable D call. The CDR3 covers 15 residues. Trimming pared 1 base from V and 3 bases from J, leaving 13 bases between. The germline V gene has CDR1 SGHDN and CDR2 FVKESK.

This chain connects TRBV1 to TRBJ1-2; the table's D call, TRBD1, was not checked against the DNA. TRBV1 is a listed pseudogene. CDR3 size: 17 residues. This chain's CDR3 is CTSSQDWVQGRVNGYTF. The CDR3 nucleotides read TGCACCAGCAGCCAAGATTGGGTCCAGGGAAGAGTGAATGGCTACACCTTC.

This clone was seen just once. The V gene is TRBV2, the J gene TRBJ2-7; 8 positions match TRBD1. After removal of 5 bases from V and 2 bases from J, the junction contained 8 bases not matched to a gene. CDR1 and CDR2 (germline): SNHLY, FYNNEI. The CDR3 extends over 15 amino acids. DNA for the CDR3: TGTGCCAGCAGTAGACAGGGGATAACTCCCTACGAGCAGTACTTC. It encodes CASSRQGITPYEQYF.

The chain is built from TRBV5-5 and TRBJ1-2, with 10 positions matching TRBD1. There are 17 residues in the CDR3. Trimming cost V 3 bases and J 8 bases; bases outside gene matches: 16. Germline V gives CDR1 SGHKS, CDR2 YYEKEE (reference sequence). This chain's CDR3 is CASSSTSGTGVVLGYTF. As DNA, the CDR3 is TGTGCCAGCAGCTCAACCTCCGGGACAGGGGTGGTTTTAGGCTACACCTTC. The complete variable domain, with remaining parts taken from reference TRBV5-5 and TRBJ1-2, reads DAGVTQSPTHLIKTRGQQVTLRCSPISGHKSVSWYQQVLGQGPQFIFQYYEKEERGRGNFPDRFSARQFPNYSSELNVNALLLGDSALYLCASSSTSGTGVVLGYTFGSGTRLTVV.